The 18 T cell receptor beta chains below all came from one sample that was sequenced in a study of blood T cells in healthy people across ages. The use of a sample-barcoded 5' primer and a J-beta primer mix characterized a second PCR of roughly 7 to 11 cycles. TCRdb reanalysed the 5' RACE reads using MiXCR and keeps one entry per CDR3 protein. Of some 640,000 distinct CDR3 sequences detected, about 30% appear once; the ten largest clones hold approximately 14%. Input material: blood. These TCRs come from a woman of 80 years or more in good health.

CDR3 residues: CASSLAGRSSAFF. The CDR3 region has the DNA TGCGCCAGCAGCTTGGCGGGGAGGAGTTCGGCTTTCTTT. V usage is TRBV5-1 and J usage is TRBJ1-1; D not resolved. V was pared by 0 bases and J by 11 bases, with 14 bases between. Germline V gene data show CDR1 as SGHRS and CDR2 as YFSETQ. This CDR3 has 13 amino acids.

The V gene is TRBV3-1, the J gene TRBJ2-1; 10 bases agree with TRBD2. Germline values: CDR1 LGHDT, CDR2 YNNKEL (reference sequence). The CDR3 is 15 amino acids. Germline trimming cut 5 bases from V and 5 bases from J; bases unmatched to any gene: 6. CDR3 in amino acids: CASSKAGGPHNEQFF. For the CDR3, the DNA is TGTGCCAGCAGCAAAGCGGGGGGGCCTCACAATGAGCAGTTCTTC.

This clonotype was picked up many times. The J gene is TRBJ2-7, the V gene TRBV5-6; D is uncertain. Per the germline V gene, CDR1 is SGHDT and CDR2 is YYEEEE. The CDR3 has 15 residues. V was cut by 5 bases and J by 1 base, with 16 bases left in between. Here the CDR3 DNA reads TGTGCCAGCAGTCATCTCAGGCGGCTATCCTACGAGCAGTACTTC. This gives the protein CASSHLRRLSYEQYF.

Within the sample, this clonotype is medium-sized (0.01 to 0.1%). The chain has TRBV7-9 and TRBJ2-7; perhaps D is TRBD1 or TRBD2 (5 bases each). CDR3 size: 15 residues. With 2 bases removed from V and 2 bases from J, the gap between germline ends came to 13 bases. CDR1 and CDR2 from the germline V gene are SEHNR and FQNEAQ (reference sequence). The CDR3 DNA sequence: TGTGCCAGCAGCTTACCCCCCGGGGACCCCTACGAGCAGTACTTC. Protein product: CASSLPPGDPYEQYF.

This chain links TRBV30 with TRBJ2-3, with D perhaps matching TRBD1 or TRBD2 (5 bases each). The length of the CDR3 is 13 residues. The germline CDR1 and CDR2 sequences are GTSNPN and SVGIG (reference sequence). Trimming left V 5 bases short and J 2 bases short, with 11 bases between. CDR3 bases: TGTGCCTGGGGGGACGCCAACACAGATACGCAGTATTTT. It encodes CAWGDANTDTQYF.

This chain uses TRBV7-2 with TRBJ1-1; no clear D gene. CDR3 length: 14 residues. Germline loops: CDR1 SGHTA, CDR2 FQGNSA. With 1 base removed from V and 5 bases from J, the gap between germline ends came to 11 bases. CDR3 sequence reads: CASSLELGGTEAFF. As DNA, the CDR3 is TGTGCCAGCAGCTTAGAGCTGGGAGGAACTGAAGCTTTCTTT.

This clonotype was detected a few times. This could be a read error, since a much larger clone is one nucleotide away. The V gene is TRBV5-5, the J gene TRBJ2-1; 9 bases agree with TRBD2. This CDR3 has 16 residues. From germline, CDR1 is SGHKS and CDR2 YYEKEE (reference sequence). Here the CDR3 DNA reads TGTGCCAGCAGCCTGCCCGGGACTAGCCGTCACAATGAGCGGTTCTTC. Encoded protein: CASSLPGTSRHNERFF.

In its sample, this clonotype was seen many times. This rearrangement joins TRBV7-8 to TRBJ2-7; maybe TRBD1 (6 bases). The CDR3 spans 15 residues. The germline CDR1 and CDR2 sequences are SGHVS and FQNEAQ. Trimming left V 0 bases short and J 4 bases short, with 13 bases between. CDR3 in DNA: TGTGCCAGCAGCTTAGCCACCGGGACACCTTACGAGCAGTACTTC. Translating gives CASSLATGTPYEQYF. The full variable domain, rest sourced from reference TRBV7-8 and TRBJ2-7, is GAGVSQSPRYKVAKRGQDVALRCDPISGHVSLFWYQQALGQGPEFLTYFQNEAQLDKSGLPSDRFFAERPEGSVSTLKIQRTQQEDSAVYLCASSLATGTPYEQYFGPGTRLTVT.

This clonotype was seen ten or more times. The chain links TRBV4-2 to TRBJ1-2; no firm D call. V gave up 1 base and J gave up 8 bases, with 17 bases separating them. This CDR3 has 15 residues. CDR1 and CDR2 from the germline V gene are LGHNA and YNFKEQ. CDR3 amino acids: CASSQVASAGLGYTF. The CDR3 DNA reads TGTGCCAGCAGCCAAGTCGCCTCAGCCGGGCTCGGCTACACCTTC.

The chain combines TRBV6-5 with TRBJ1-1; D unclear. Germline V gene lookup returns CDR1 MNHEY and CDR2 SVGAGI. The CDR3 covers 15 residues. V shed 0 bases and J shed 0 bases, with 8 bases lying between them. The DNA of the CDR3 is TGTGCCAGCAGTTACTCGATGGCAGTGAACACTGAAGCTTTCTTT. This sequence encodes CASSYSMAVNTEAFF.

In this sample, this clonotype turned up many times. The rearrangement uses TRBV7-2 and TRBJ2-7, with 8 positions matching TRBD2. V lost 5 bases, J lost 4 bases, and 10 bases stayed unmatched. The CDR3 is 15 residues long. CDR1 is SGHTA, CDR2 FQGNSA, per germline. The CDR3 region is CASSLAGGPFYEQYF. In nucleotides, the CDR3 is TGTGCCAGCAGCCTCGCGGGGGGCCCATTTTACGAGCAGTACTTC. Full variable domain (remainder filled in from reference TRBV7-2 and TRBJ2-7): GAGVSQSPSNKVTEKGKDVELRCDPISGHTALYWYRQSLGQGLEFLIYFQGNSAPDKSGLPSDRFSAERTGGSVSTLTIQRTQQEDSAVYLCASSLAGGPFYEQYFGPGTRLTVT.

This clonotype was detected many times. V is TRBV12-3 or TRBV12-4 and J is TRBJ2-5; D may be TRBD1 (5 bases). The CDR3 is 13 amino acids. The V end was cut by 8 bases, the J end by 6 bases, with 16 bases between. The CDR3 loop reads CASQKLQGKTQYF. In DNA form, the CDR3 reads TGTGCCAGCCAGAAACTCCAGGGAAAGACCCAGTACTTC.

This clonotype was counted ten times or more. The chain combines TRBV15 with TRBJ2-5; D is ambiguous. V was trimmed by 0 bases and J by 4 bases, leaving 9 bases between them. The CDR3 runs to 14 residues. The germline gives CDR1 LNHNV, CDR2 YYDKDF (reference sequence). CDR3 coding DNA: TGTGCCACCAGCAGAGATCTTGGCCGAGAGACCCAGTACTTC. Protein product: CATSRDLGRETQYF. Drawing the rest from reference TRBV15 and TRBJ2-5, the complete variable domain is DAMVIQNPRYQVTQFGKPVTLSCSQTLNHNVMYWYQQKSSQAPKLLFHYYDKDFNNEADTPDNFQSRRPNTSFCFLDIRSPGLGDTAMYLCATSRDLGRETQYFGPGTRLLVL.

The sample holds a few counts of this clonotype. A much larger clone lies a single base off, so this may be a read error. This CDR3 reads CASSPAGHSYNEQYF. The CDR3 DNA follows: TGTGCCAGCAGCCCAGCGGGACACTCCTACAATGAGCAGTACTTC. The V and J genes are TRBV7-2 and TRBJ2-1; possibly TRBD2 for D (7 bases). Judging by the DNA end, TRBJ2-7 fits better; the J call may be wrong. The CDR3 length is 15 residues. CDR1 and CDR2 from the germline V gene are SGHTA and FQGNSA.

The gene calls are TRBV28 and TRBJ1-1, with unresolved D. This CDR3 is 15 amino acids long. Germline-derived CDR1 and CDR2 are MDHEN and SYDVKM. V lost 7 bases to trimming and J lost 6 bases, with 21 bases between them. The CDR3 here is CASTIGFGNGPEAFF. The CDR3 region has the DNA TGTGCCAGCACCATTGGTTTCGGGAACGGCCCTGAAGCTTTCTTT.

This clonotype was observed a single time. A much more abundant neighbour one base away suggests this may be a read error. The CDR3 region is CSASPYYQDTQYF. Written as DNA, the CDR3 is TGCAGTGCTAGTCCTTATTACCAAGACACCCAGTACTTC. The rearrangement joins TRBV20-1 to TRBJ2-5; unclear D gene. The CDR3 extends over 13 amino acids. Looked up from germline, CDR1 is DFQATT and CDR2 is SNEGSKA (reference sequence).

J is TRBJ2-3 and V is TRBV9; D is tentatively TRBD1 or TRBD2 (6 bases each). CDR3 length: 15 amino acids. Germline CDR1 reads SGDLS; CDR2 reads YYNGEE. Trimming removed 3 bases from V and 1 base from J, with 12 bases in between. CDR3 sequence reads: CASSEPGAGTDTQYF. The CDR3 region has the DNA TGTGCCAGCAGCGAGCCGGGGGCGGGCACAGATACGCAGTATTTT.

A note on this clonotype: This clone may be a read error of a much larger clone one base away. V gene TRBV5-1 combines with J gene TRBJ2-3, with D possibly being TRBD1 (5 bases). CDR1 and CDR2 from the germline V gene are SGHRS and YFSETQ. The length of the CDR3 is 15 residues. CDR3 nucleotides: TGCGCCAGCAGCTTGGATAACTCCCCCACAGGTACGCAGTATTTT. As protein: CASSLDNSPTGTQYF.